Shown below are 19 T cell receptor beta chains from a single sample sequenced in a study of CXCR3-negative and CXCR3-positive naive CD8 T cells. The libraries of TRB cDNA were constructed through 5' RACE using UMI labels. TCRdb re-called the 5' RACE reads and gives one entry per CDR3 protein, without DNA. The specimen's table records about 62,000 distinct CDR3 sequences. Material for sequencing was naive CXCR3- CD8+ T cells from blood. Subset given: CD45RO-CCR7+CD27+CD95- naive CD8+ T cells lacking CXCR3 (TNR3-). All receptors derive from a human donor in good health. Some clones in this sample may be carry-over from other donors' samples.

V is TRBV7-9 and J is TRBJ2-1; TCRdb selects TRBD1, and the lack of DNA leaves this call unchecked. The CDR3 consists of 11 residues. The V gene's germline CDR1 is SEHNR and CDR2 FQNEAQ (reference sequence). CDR3 residues: CASSTSPEQFF.

The chain has TRBV7-8 and TRBJ2-2; TCRdb designates TRBD2, a call that cannot be tested without DNA. Germline V CDR1 and CDR2: SGHVS, FQNEAQ. This CDR3 contains 15 residues. CDR3 sequence: CASSLTSGGTGELFF.

The rearrangement links TRBV29-1 to TRBJ2-7. This CDR3 spans 13 amino acids. CDR1 is SQVTM, CDR2 ANQGSEA, per germline. CDR3: CSVAAGGSYEQYF.

V and J are TRBV7-3 and TRBJ2-1. The germline CDR1 and CDR2 sequences are SGHTA and FQGTGA. The CDR3 totals 15 residues. The CDR3 sequence: CASSLIGSGDNEQFF.

CDR3 residues: CASSYSQGGNEQFF. V gene TRBV6-5 combines with J gene TRBJ2-1; the D gene TCRdb calls, TRBD1, cannot be checked with no DNA. This CDR3 region has 14 residues. The germline gives CDR1 MNHEY, CDR2 SVGAGI.

This chain uses TRBV7-9 with TRBJ2-5; TCRdb outputs TRBD2, but without DNA this stays unchecked. The CDR3 totals 15 residues. Per germline, CDR1 SEHNR and CDR2 FQNEAQ (reference sequence). This CDR3 reads CASSLPAGPQETQYF. The complete variable domain, with remaining parts taken from reference TRBV7-9 and TRBJ2-5, reads DTGVSQNPRHKITKRGQNVTFRCDPISEHNRLYWYRQTLGQGPEFLTYFQNEAQLEKSRLLSDRFSAERPKGSFSTLEIQRTEQGDSAMYLCASSLPAGPQETQYFGPGTRLLVL.

The V call is TRBV7-8, the J call TRBJ1-2. The CDR3 runs 14 residues. Germline CDR1 is SGHVS and CDR2 is FQNEAQ. The CDR3 sequence: CASSLTDTSYGYTF.

The chain employs TRBV29-1 and TRBJ1-2. Germline loops: CDR1 SQVTM, CDR2 ANQGSEA. The CDR3 has 13 amino acids. The CDR3 sequence: CSVEGEQTYGYTF.

This chain connects TRBV29-1 to TRBJ1-5. Germline V lookup: CDR1 SQVTM, CDR2 ANQGSEA. The CDR3 totals 15 residues. The CDR3 region is CSREDDLNSNQPQHF. Together with reference TRBV29-1 and TRBJ1-5, the CDR3 gives the full variable domain: SAVISQKPSRDICQRGTSLTIQCQVDSQVTMMFWYRQQPGQSLTLIATANQGSEATYESGFVIDKFPISRPNLTFSTLTVSNMSPEDSSIYLCSREDDLNSNQPQHFGDGTRLSIL.

The CDR3 reads CASSHGLAGDPNEQYF. V usage is TRBV6-2 or TRBV6-3 and J usage is TRBJ2-7; absent DNA, TCRdb's TRBD2 call cannot be checked. Germline V gene sequence: CDR1 MNHEY, CDR2 SVGEGT. This CDR3 contains 16 residues.

This chain links TRBV29-1 with TRBJ2-2; TCRdb names TRBD2, which stays unverified in the absence of DNA. This CDR3 has 16 amino acids. Germline V CDR1 and CDR2: SQVTM, ANQGSEA. The CDR3: CSVEGGFGIEAGELFF.

V is TRBV4-3 and J is TRBJ2-7; absent DNA, TCRdb's TRBD1 call cannot be checked. The CDR3 has 16 amino acids. CDR1 and CDR2 (germline): LGHNA, YSLEER. CDR3 amino acids: CASSQDMGESSYEQYF.

This chain joins TRBV2 and TRBJ2-1; TCRdb selects TRBD1, and the lack of DNA leaves this call unchecked. This CDR3 has 17 residues. Germline CDR1 is SNHLY and CDR2 is FYNNEI. The CDR3 sequence is CASSARVTLYPYNEQFF.

The rearrangement links TRBV12-3 or TRBV12-4 to TRBJ2-3; absent DNA, TCRdb's TRBD2 call cannot be checked. The CDR3 is made up of 14 amino acids. This CDR3 is CASSFPSDGDTQYF.

This rearrangement joins TRBV29-1 to TRBJ1-4; without DNA, the TCRdb call of TRBD1 cannot be checked. The CDR3 extends over 13 amino acids. Germline CDR1 SQVTM, CDR2 ANQGSEA. The CDR3 loop is CSVEQGVSEKLFF.

CDR3 in amino acids: CASSIPRSNTGELFF. The chain carries TRBV19 and TRBJ2-2. Per the germline V gene, CDR1 is LNHDA and CDR2 is SQIVND (reference sequence). The CDR3 runs 15 residues.

This chain links TRBV29-1 with TRBJ1-4; no DNA is available, so the TRBD1 call from TCRdb remains unchecked. The germline V gene has CDR1 SQVTM and CDR2 ANQGSEA. The CDR3 loop spans 12 amino acids. The CDR3 loop is CSVRAGDEKLFF. The variable domain in full, with the rest retrieved from reference TRBV29-1 and TRBJ1-4, is SAVISQKPSRDICQRGTSLTIQCQVDSQVTMMFWYRQQPGQSLTLIATANQGSEATYESGFVIDKFPISRPNLTFSTLTVSNMSPEDSSIYLCSVRAGDEKLFFGSGTQLSVL.

The chain carries TRBV7-2 and TRBJ2-4; TCRdb designates TRBD1, a call that cannot be tested without DNA. The CDR3 runs 17 residues. Germline CDR1 and CDR2: SGHTA and FQGNSA. CDR3 in amino acids: CASSLVRGRRAKNIQYF.

J is TRBJ2-5 and V is TRBV5-4; lacking DNA, the TRBD1 call made by TCRdb goes unchecked. CDR3 length equals 14 residues. Germline lookup yields CDR1 SGHNT and CDR2 YYREEE (reference sequence). CDR3 in amino acids: CASSLGQGQETQYF.